The entry that follows covers one T cell receptor beta chain sequence. The antigen remains undetermined. The sample is drawn from a study of T cell responses to AZD1222 COVID-19 vaccine. Regarding the study as a whole: Elevations in Spike-specific TCR breadth and depth followed administration of two AZD1222 doses.

V lost 3 bases, J lost 4 bases, and 11 bases lay in between. CDR1 and CDR2 from the germline V gene are SGHNT and YYREEE (reference sequence). There are 14 residues in the CDR3. Generated by immunoSEQ multiplex PCR, the TCRdb table keeps only in-frame clones and is missing some. The sample yields 95,000 to 100,000 clones, around 84% seen once. The specimen was peripheral blood, collected on day 0 of AZD1222 vaccination. The gene calls are TRBV5-4 and TRBJ2-1; unclear D gene. The TCR was taken from an adult in good health. In DNA, the CDR3 is TGTGCCAGCAGCTCAGAAGTAATTTACAATGAGCAGTTCTTC. Its protein product is CASSSEVIYNEQFF.